The clone carrying this TCR beta chain has ten or more counts. Its matching antigen is unknown. TCRdb reanalysed the RACE reads using MiXCR and keeps one entry per CDR3 protein. This sample has about 98,000 distinct CDR3 sequences, with roughly a tenth found just once. The V gene end was trimmed by 1 base and the J gene end by 4 bases; junction bases not matched to a gene: 5. Germline V gives CDR1 SGHTA, CDR2 FQGNSA. This CDR3 region has 15 residues. The data are from a study of human T cells and chemical hapten exposure. Study-level points and caveats: Compared to controls, expanded TCRs made significantly more large clusters of similar CDR3s.

The time point here: pre-sensitization, week 0. The treatment here: therapeutic diphenylcyclopropenone sensitization with weekly scalp DPC. Sequencing was performed on whole blood, taken in connection with sensitization to the hapten diphenylcyclopropenone (DPC). The TCR originated in a woman aged 60-70 years with alopecia areata. Some clones in this sample may be carry-over from other donors' samples. The V gene is TRBV7-2, the J gene TRBJ1-2; TRBD1 agrees at 8 bases. The CDR3 DNA reads TGTGCCAGCAGCTTAGGACAGGGGAGGATCTATGGCTACACCTTC. This gives the protein CASSLGQGRIYGYTF.